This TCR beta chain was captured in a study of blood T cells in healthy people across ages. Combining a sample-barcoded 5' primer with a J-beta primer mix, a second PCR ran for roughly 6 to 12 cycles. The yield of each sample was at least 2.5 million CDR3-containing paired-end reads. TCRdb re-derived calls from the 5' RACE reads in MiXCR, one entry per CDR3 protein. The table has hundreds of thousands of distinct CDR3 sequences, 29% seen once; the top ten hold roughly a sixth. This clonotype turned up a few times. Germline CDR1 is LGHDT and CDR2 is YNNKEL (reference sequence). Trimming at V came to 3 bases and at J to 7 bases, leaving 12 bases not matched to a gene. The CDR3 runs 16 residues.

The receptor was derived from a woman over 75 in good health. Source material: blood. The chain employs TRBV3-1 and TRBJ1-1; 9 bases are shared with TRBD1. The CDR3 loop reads CASSQGTGTGRSEAFF. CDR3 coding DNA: TGTGCCAGCAGCCAGGGTACCGGGACAGGGCGTAGTGAAGCTTTCTTT.